These 27 T cell receptor beta chains share one sample of origin, sequenced in a study of T cells in Graves' hyperthyroidism and ophthalmopathy. Amplification of TCR beta CDR3 regions used RNA as the template. Initially, a first-round RT-PCR of the TCR CDR3 employed the HTBI primer set. Via MiXCR, TCRdb re-called the multiplex PCR reads, giving one row per CDR3 protein. Of around 250,000 distinct CDR3 sequences listed, about 15% are singletons. What was sequenced was blood. Receptors were obtained from a woman aged 35 to 49 with Graves' hyperthyroidism that later progressed to Graves' ophthalmopathy.

There are many counts of this clonotype. The rearrangement uses TRBV28 and TRBJ1-1; D unresolved. The V gene lost 2 bases and the J gene lost 4 bases, with 14 bases spanning the gap. CDR3 length: 15 amino acids. Germline V gives CDR1 MDHEN, CDR2 SYDVKM. Here the CDR3 reads CASSLGVRLGTEAFF. CDR3 bases: TGTGCCAGCAGTTTAGGGGTAAGGTTGGGCACTGAAGCTTTCTTT.

This clonotype was picked up many times. The chain has TRBV11-2 and TRBJ1-1; the D is unclear. The CDR3 spans 15 residues. Germline-derived CDR1 and CDR2 are SGHAT and FQNNGV. Between the trimmed V and J ends, which lost 0 bases and 0 bases, there was a span of 8 bases. CDR3 in amino acids: CASSLEAPMNTEAFF. The CDR3 DNA follows: TGTGCCAGCAGCTTAGAGGCACCTATGAACACTGAAGCTTTCTTT.

The table lists this clonotype with many counts. The V and J genes are TRBV4-2 and TRBJ2-3, with D perhaps TRBD2 (6 bases). This CDR3 comprises 15 residues. Germline V lookup: CDR1 LGHNA, CDR2 YNFKEQ. The germline V and J ends were trimmed by 8 bases and 2 bases, with 17 bases remaining between them. In nucleotides, the CDR3 is TGTGCCAGCGCCGATAAGGGACTGGCCACAGATACGCAGTATTTT. Translating it yields CASADKGLATDTQYF.

In the case of this clonotype: A much larger clonotype is one base distant, so this may be a read error. Given the absence of the conserved phenylalanine or tryptophan at the CDR3 end, a read error is likely. The V gene is TRBV20-1, the J gene TRBJ2-7; D call uncertain. The germline V and J ends were trimmed by 3 bases and 1 base, with 10 bases remaining between them. The V gene's germline CDR1 is DFQATT and CDR2 SNEGSKA (reference sequence). The CDR3 consists of 13 residues. The CDR3: CSASKDLSYEQYS. CDR3 bases: TGCAGTGCTAGCAAGGACCTATCCTACGAGCAGTACTCC.

This clonotype was seen repeatedly, ten times or more. The J gene is TRBJ2-7, the V gene TRBV20-1; possibly TRBD2 for D (6 bases). Germline CDR1 and CDR2: DFQATT and SNEGSKA (reference sequence). The CDR3 has 18 residues. V shed 3 bases and J shed 1 base, with 25 bases lying between them. The CDR3 DNA reads as TGCAGTGCTAGCCTGACCGGGAGCATTCGGGCGGGTTCCTACGAGCAGTACTTC. Its protein product is CSASLTGSIRAGSYEQYF.

Ten or more counts support this clonotype. The gene calls are TRBV11-3 and TRBJ2-2, with D perhaps matching TRBD2 (5 bases). The V end was cut by 6 bases, the J end by 1 base, with 9 bases between. Germline CDR1 is SGHNT and CDR2 is YENEEA. The length of the CDR3 is 14 residues. CDR3 nucleotide sequence: TGTGCCAGCAGAGGTAGCGAGAACACCGGGGAGCTGTTTTTT. This gives the protein CASRGSENTGELFF.

This clonotype has a count of ten or more. The rearrangement links TRBV27 to TRBJ1-1; tentatively, D is TRBD1 (6 bases). V dropped 3 bases and J dropped 5 bases, with 13 bases sitting between them. This CDR3 contains 14 residues. Germline V lookup: CDR1 MNHEY, CDR2 SMNVEV (reference sequence). The chain's CDR3 is CASSFSGDGTEAFF. The DNA for the CDR3 is TGTGCCAGCAGTTTCTCAGGGGACGGGACTGAAGCTTTCTTT.

Many counts were recorded for this clonotype. The V and J genes are TRBV12-3 or TRBV12-4 and TRBJ1-5; 9 positions agree with TRBD1. This CDR3 region has 18 residues. V dropped 5 bases and J dropped 2; count of bases not matched to a gene: 13. CDR3 sequence: CASSPDRGGPYGNQPQHF. The CDR3 bases are TGTGCCAGCAGTCCGGACAGGGGCGGACCATATGGCAATCAGCCCCAGCATTTT.

The table lists this clonotype with a few counts. V and J are TRBV15 and TRBJ1-2; D unresolved. CDR3 length: 14 amino acids. Trimming left V 2 bases short and J 4 bases short, with 11 bases between. Per the germline V gene, CDR1 is LNHNV and CDR2 is YYDKDF (reference sequence). The CDR3 DNA reads as TGTGCCACCAGCAGACCCTTCCCGAGCTATGGCTACACCTTC. This encodes CATSRPFPSYGYTF.

This clonotype was recorded at least ten times. The gene calls are TRBV28 and TRBJ2-1; 8 bases match TRBD2. This CDR3 spans 14 amino acids. Germline-derived CDR1 and CDR2 are MDHEN and SYDVKM. V shed 2 bases and J 6 bases; nucleotides not matched to a gene: 3. The CDR3 here is CASSLGLALNEQFF. In DNA, the CDR3 is TGTGCCAGCAGTTTAGGACTAGCTCTCAATGAGCAGTTCTTC.

In this sample, this clonotype turned up many times. This chain connects TRBV19 to TRBJ2-1; 15 bases are a match to TRBD2. Germline CDR1 is LNHDA and CDR2 is SQIVND (reference sequence). The CDR3 is made up of 19 amino acids. V lost 9 bases, J lost 6 bases, and 18 bases stayed unmatched. CDR3 sequence: CASTTPGTSGRNGFNEQFF. DNA for the CDR3: TGTGCCAGCACGACGCCGGGGACTAGCGGGAGGAACGGTTTCAATGAGCAGTTCTTC.

This clonotype has a count of ten or more. V gene TRBV19 combines with J gene TRBJ2-7, with TRBD2 identical over 12 bases. J gave up 2 bases and V 3 bases, and 2 bases lay outside the gene matches. This CDR3 contains 15 residues. CDR1 and CDR2 from the germline V gene are LNHDA and SQIVND (reference sequence). The CDR3 nucleotides are TGTGCCAGTAGTATTGGACTAGCGGGACCCTACGAGCAGTACTTC. Translated: CASSIGLAGPYEQYF. Supplemented by reference TRBV19 and TRBJ2-7, the full variable domain reads DGGITQSPKYLFRKEGQNVTLSCEQNLNHDAMYWYRQDPGQGLRLIYYSQIVNDFQKGDIAEGYSVSREKKESFPLTVTSAQKNPTAFYLCASSIGLAGPYEQYFGPGTRLTVT.

This clonotype was detected ten times or more. The chain combines TRBV6-5 with TRBJ2-7; D is perhaps TRBD1 (6 bases). Germline values: CDR1 MNHEY, CDR2 SVGAGI. V was clipped by 0 bases and J by 3 bases, with 21 bases between them. This CDR3 is built from 18 residues. Here the CDR3 reads CASSYSMIASGQIYEQYF. CDR3 nucleotide sequence: TGTGCCAGCAGTTACTCGATGATCGCAAGCGGACAGATCTACGAGCAGTACTTC.

This clonotype was found many times. The chain carries TRBV2 and TRBJ2-7, with D perhaps matching TRBD2 (5 bases). Germline CDR1 and CDR2: SNHLY and FYNNEI. The CDR3 spans 12 residues. CDR3 residues: CANKLVSYEQYF. The CDR3, as DNA: TGTGCAAACAAACTAGTTTCCTACGAGCAGTACTTC.

The genes are TRBV28 and TRBJ1-2; 9 bases are a match to TRBD1. J lost 7 bases, V lost 5 bases, and 8 bases had no gene match. Germline V gene sequence: CDR1 MDHEN, CDR2 SYDVKM. CDR3 length: 14 residues. CDR3 sequence: CASSAYRGPLGYTF. CDR3 coding DNA: TGTGCCAGCAGTGCTTACAGGGGGCCGCTTGGCTACACCTTC.

This clonotype was detected many times. The CDR3 bases are TGCAGTGCGACCGGGACAGTGCGCTACGAGCAGTACTTC. This sequence encodes CSATGTVRYEQYF. The chain is built from TRBV20-1 and TRBJ2-7; 7 bases agree with TRBD1. The CDR3 consists of 13 residues. The ends lost 6 bases at V and 3 bases at J; junction bases unmatched: 8. Germline values: CDR1 DFQATT, CDR2 SNEGSKA (reference sequence).

A word on this clonotype: The conserved final phenylalanine or tryptophan is absent from the CDR3, which likely points to a read error. No DNA is shown, since the ends of the CDR3 on it are uncertain; the CDR3 is the one TCRdb lists. The V call is TRBV11-2, the J call TRBJ2-2. Per germline, CDR1 SGHAT and CDR2 FQNNGV. The CDR3 has 12 residues if both end residues are counted. The CDR3: CASRFDRGERFV.

This clonotype was observed a few times. Just one base apart from a much larger clone, this may be a read error. The chain uses TRBV28 and TRBJ2-3, with TRBD2 matching over 14 bases. Germline V gives CDR1 MDHEN, CDR2 SYDVKM. Trimming took 5 bases from V and 5 from J; bases not matched to a gene: 3. This CDR3 has 15 residues. The CDR3 here is CASSSGTSGRDTQYF. CDR3 nucleotides: TGTGCCAGCAGTAGTGGGACTAGCGGGAGAGATACGCAGTATTTT.

This clonotype was recorded many times. The V gene is TRBV6-1, the J gene TRBJ2-3; TRBD2 aligns across 9 bases. V shed 2 bases, J shed 4 bases, and the junction held 4 bases outside the gene matches. Germline CDR1 reads MNHNS; CDR2 reads SASEGT. This CDR3 has 15 amino acids. The CDR3 is CASSERAGGPDTQYF. DNA for the CDR3: TGTGCCAGCAGTGAAAGGGCGGGAGGGCCAGATACGCAGTATTTT.

This clonotype came up many times. The rearrangement links TRBV28 to TRBJ1-2, with D perhaps TRBD1 (5 bases). Germline V lookup: CDR1 MDHEN, CDR2 SYDVKM. This CDR3 spans 14 amino acids. Trimming stripped 3 bases from V and 8 bases from J, with 16 bases between. The CDR3 here is CASSLSAGVGGYTF. The CDR3 DNA reads TGTGCCAGCAGTTTGTCAGCGGGGGTGGGAGGCTACACCTTC.

This clonotype was observed many times. The gene calls are TRBV20-1 and TRBJ2-1; D unclear. CDR3 length: 11 residues. The germline V gene encodes CDR1 DFQATT and CDR2 SNEGSKA (reference sequence). The CDR3: CRALSSNEQFF. The CDR3 DNA reads as TGCAGAGCCCTTAGCTCTAATGAGCAGTTCTTC.

The sample holds many counts of this clonotype. V usage is TRBV5-1 and J usage is TRBJ2-7, with TRBD2 matching over 9 bases. CDR3 size: 17 residues. Germline V gene data show CDR1 as SGHRS and CDR2 as YFSETQ. V lost 2 bases to trimming and J lost 3 bases; unmatched junction nucleotides: 12. This chain's CDR3 is CASSFFASGNLVYEQYF. For the CDR3, the DNA is TGCGCCAGCAGCTTTTTTGCTAGCGGGAACTTGGTCTACGAGCAGTACTTC.

This clonotype was observed at least ten times. This rearrangement joins TRBV28 to TRBJ2-1; the match to TRBD1 covers 7 bases. The germline CDR1 and CDR2 sequences are MDHEN and SYDVKM. CDR3 length: 16 amino acids. With 5 bases clipped from V and 5 bases from J, the junction kept 12 bases outside the gene matches. The CDR3 loop is CASSQRRDRLNNEQFF. DNA of the CDR3: TGTGCCAGCAGTCAACGCCGGGACAGACTAAACAATGAGCAGTTCTTC.

This clonotype showed up just a few times. The gene calls are TRBV7-2 and TRBJ2-1; TRBD2 agrees at 11 bases. Looked up from germline, CDR1 is SGHTA and CDR2 is FQGNSA. The CDR3 runs 19 residues. Trimming cost V 5 bases and J 1 base; bases outside gene matches: 13. The chain's CDR3 is CASSRGLTSGSKSYNEQFF. Here the CDR3 DNA reads TGTGCCAGCAGCCGCGGCCTTACTAGCGGGAGTAAGTCCTACAATGAGCAGTTCTTC.

This clonotype has ten or more counts. The rearrangement links TRBV19 to TRBJ2-2; weak D call: TRBD1 (7 bases). Germline loops: CDR1 LNHDA, CDR2 SQIVND (reference sequence). Trimming removed 7 bases at V and 4 bases at J, with 22 bases between. The CDR3 runs to 17 residues. For the CDR3, the DNA is TGTGCCAGTACCCAGGGGGGTAAAGGTCCTAGCACCGGGGAGCTGTTTTTT. It yields the protein CASTQGGKGPSTGELFF.

This clonotype was detected only a few times. The chain couples TRBV3-1 to TRBJ1-1; TRBD1 might be the D (6 bases). The germline V gene encodes CDR1 LGHDT and CDR2 YNNKEL (reference sequence). This CDR3 has 16 amino acids. The ends were cut back, 0 bases at V and 1 base at J, with 12 bases in the middle. CDR3 coding DNA: TGTGCCAGCAGCCAAGATAGGGGGGGGGAGAACACTGAAGCTTTCTTT. Its protein is CASSQDRGGENTEAFF.

The chain joins TRBV10-3 to TRBJ2-7; D gene ambiguous. The CDR3 is made up of 14 amino acids. The ends were cut back, 4 bases at V and 3 bases at J, with 13 bases in the middle. Per the germline V gene, CDR1 is ENHRY and CDR2 is SYGVKD. CDR3 loop: CAISGSNTDYEQYF. The DNA of the CDR3 is TGTGCCATCAGTGGGTCTAACACAGACTACGAGCAGTACTTC.